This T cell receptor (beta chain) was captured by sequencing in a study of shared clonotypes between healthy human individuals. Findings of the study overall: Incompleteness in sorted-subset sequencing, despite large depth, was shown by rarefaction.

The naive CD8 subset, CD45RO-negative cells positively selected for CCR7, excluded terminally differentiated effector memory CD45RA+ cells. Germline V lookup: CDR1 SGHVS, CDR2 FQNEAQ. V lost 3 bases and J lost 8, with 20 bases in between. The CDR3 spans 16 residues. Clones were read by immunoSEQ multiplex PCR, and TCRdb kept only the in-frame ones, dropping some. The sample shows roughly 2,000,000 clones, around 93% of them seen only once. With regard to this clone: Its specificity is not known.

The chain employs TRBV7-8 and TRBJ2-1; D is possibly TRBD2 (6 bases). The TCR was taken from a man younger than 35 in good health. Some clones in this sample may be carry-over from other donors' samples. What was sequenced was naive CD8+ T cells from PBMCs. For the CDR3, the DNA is TGTGCCAGCAGCTTGAGTAGCGGACCACCAGAAGATGAGCAGTTCTTC. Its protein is CASSLSSGPPEDEQFF.